The 10 T cell receptor beta chains below come from one sample, sequenced in a study of shared clonotypes between healthy human individuals. Naive CD8 populations comprised CD45RO-negative cells positively selected for CCR7, excluding terminally differentiated effector memory CD45RA+ cells. Generated by immunoSEQ multiplex PCR, the TCRdb table keeps only in-frame clones and is missing some. Of millions of clones in the sample, 90% to 95% were seen once. The sequencing input was naive CD8+ T cells from PBMCs. These receptors were taken from a man aged 18 to 30 in good health. Some clones in this sample may be carry-over from other donors' samples.

V gene TRBV5-4 combines with J gene TRBJ2-2; the D gene is possibly TRBD1 (6 bases). The germline V and J ends were trimmed by 3 bases and 0 bases, with 12 bases remaining between them. CDR3 length: 16 amino acids. CDR1 and CDR2 (germline): SGHNT, YYREEE (reference sequence). The CDR3 loop is CASSSIGQSNTGELFF. CDR3 sequence (DNA): TGTGCCAGCAGCTCTATTGGACAGTCGAACACCGGGGAGCTGTTTTTT.

On this clone: The sample contains more than one DNA sequence encoding this CDR3. J is TRBJ1-1 and V is TRBV9; 7 nucleotides agree with TRBD1. This CDR3 has 15 residues. V trimming: 0 bases; J trimming: 5 bases; junction bases outside the gene matches: 7. Germline V gene lookup returns CDR1 SGDLS and CDR2 YYNGEE. Written as DNA, the CDR3 is TGTGCCAGCAGCGTAGTAGGGGGCGCGGGTACTGAAGCTTTCTTT. It yields the protein CASSVVGGAGTEAFF.

V is TRBV9 and J is TRBJ1-5; D is possibly TRBD1 (5 bases). Germline V lookup: CDR1 SGDLS, CDR2 YYNGEE. The CDR3 consists of 15 residues. Trimming removed 0 bases at V and 4 bases at J, with 11 bases between. CDR3 nucleotide sequence: TGTGCCAGCAGCGTAGGGGGGACTGAGAATCAGCCCCAGCATTTT. Translating gives CASSVGGTENQPQHF.

V is TRBV30 and J is TRBJ2-1, with D possibly being TRBD2 (5 bases). With 4 bases removed from V and 6 bases from J, the gap between germline ends came to 22 bases. This CDR3 comprises 16 residues. CDR1 is GTSNPN and CDR2 is SVGIG in the germline V gene (reference sequence). The CDR3 coding sequence is TGTGCCTGGAACCGGGTAGGTGCGGGCGGAATCAATGAGCAGTTCTTC. Translation: CAWNRVGAGGINEQFF.

The genes are TRBV6-5 and TRBJ2-7, with D possibly TRBD2 on 5 matching bases. The V end lost 8 bases, the J end lost 4 bases, and 12 bases lay between the germline ends. This CDR3 is 12 amino acids long. CDR1 is MNHEY, CDR2 SVGAGI, per germline. The CDR3 region is CASVSGSYEQYF. DNA of the CDR3: TGTGCCAGCGTGAGCGGTAGTTACGAGCAGTACTTC.

The chain uses TRBV7-9 and TRBJ2-7; no clear D gene. V lost 3 bases and J 0 bases, leaving 15 bases between the germline ends. The CDR3 length is 16 residues. Germline assignment: CDR1 SEHNR and CDR2 FQNEAQ (reference sequence). The CDR3 is CASSFGSWAPSYEQYF. DNA for the CDR3: TGTGCCAGCAGCTTTGGGTCCTGGGCACCCTCCTACGAGCAGTACTTC.

This clone has a single count. The chain recombines TRBV4-1 with TRBJ1-2, with D maybe TRBD1 (6 bases). Trimming left V 4 bases short and J 7 bases short, with 13 bases between. This CDR3 region has 13 residues. Germline CDR1 is MGHRA and CDR2 is YSYEKL. The CDR3 loop reads CASSPNRVGGYTF. Here the CDR3 DNA reads TGCGCCAGCAGCCCAAACAGGGTTGGTGGCTACACCTTC.

The V call is TRBV4-1, the J call TRBJ2-1, with 9 bases lining up with TRBD2. Germline assignment: CDR1 MGHRA and CDR2 YSYEKL. The CDR3 is 17 residues long. V lost 0 bases, J lost 7 bases, and 10 bases stayed unmatched. The CDR3 loop reads CASSQDVPASGINEQFF. CDR3 nucleotides: TGCGCCAGCAGCCAAGATGTTCCAGCTAGCGGGATAAATGAGCAGTTCTTC.

V usage is TRBV7-9 and J usage is TRBJ2-7; TRBD1 aligns across 8 bases. The CDR3 is made up of 14 amino acids. The V gene end was trimmed by 5 bases and the J gene end by 7 bases; junction bases not matched to a gene: 10. Germline V gene data show CDR1 as SEHNR and CDR2 as FQNEAQ (reference sequence). The CDR3 sequence is CASSQGQAGGEQYF. The CDR3 DNA is TGTGCCAGCAGCCAGGGACAGGCTGGGGGGGAGCAGTACTTC.

The chain combines TRBV7-9 with TRBJ2-5; no reliable D call. There are 15 residues in the CDR3. V was clipped by 2 bases and J by 1 base, with 11 bases between them. CDR1 and CDR2 from the germline V gene are SEHNR and FQNEAQ (reference sequence). The CDR3 bases are TGTGCCAGCAGCTTATCAGCGACCCCCCAAGAGACCCAGTACTTC. Translating it yields CASSLSATPQETQYF.